A selection of T cell receptor beta chains follows, all from one sample in a study of T cell repertoires in cytomegalovirus infection. TCRdb itself ran the reads through MiXCR, one entry per CDR3 protein. The sample includes around 490,000 distinct CDR3 sequences, approximately 25% seen only once; the top ten take less than 15%. Source material: PBMCs. Receptors were obtained from a human donor in good health (CMV status not recorded). Some clones in this sample may be carry-over from other donors' samples. The CDR3 runs from the conserved cysteine through the conserved F or W. The D gene is left open where the match is weak. Only part of the rows carry a size: once, few, many, or a class if the clone is expanded.

TGTGCCAGCAGCCTTACCGGGACAGGCTCTTACTCTGGAAACACCATATATTTT CASSLTGTGSYSGNTIYF TRBD1 TRBV7-2 many TRBJ1-3
TGTGCCAGCACCCCCTCCCTAGGACTAGCCCGCAATGAGCAGTTCTTC CASTPSLGLARNEQFF TRBD2 TRBV5-5 NA TRBJ2-1
TGTGCCTGGGGACAGGGACTTACAGATACGCAGTATTTT CAWGQGLTDTQYF TRBD1 TRBV30 NA TRBJ2-3
TGTGCTAGTGGTTTGGGGACAGGGGATGAGCAGTCCTTC CASGLGTGDEQSF TRBD1 TRBV12-5 once TRBJ2-1
TGTGCCAGCAGCCCCCGGACAGCCACAGATACGCAGTATTTT CASSPRTATDTQYF NA TRBV7-6 many TRBJ2-3
TGTGCCAGCAGCGCCGGGACAGTTCGAACCTACGAGCAGTACTTC CASSAGTVRTYEQYF TRBD1 TRBV7-2 few TRBJ2-7
TGTGCCAGCAGCCCGCCTCTGGACCCACGCCTCGGGGAGACCCAGTACTTC CASSPPLDPRLGETQYF NA TRBV13 NA TRBJ2-5
TGTGCCAGCAGCTATAGCGGGGATACGCAGTATTTT CASSYSGDTQYF TRBD2 TRBV6-5 many TRBJ2-3
TGTGCCACCAGTGATTCACGGACAGGGGACACTGAAGCTTTCTTT CATSDSRTGDTEAFF TRBD1 TRBV24-1 few TRBJ1-1
TGTGCCAGCAGCTTGCCAGCGGGAGGGCCGGGGGATACGCAGTATTTT CASSLPAGGPGDTQYF TRBD2 TRBV7-2 few TRBJ2-3
TGTGCCAGCAGTTCAACCTACGAGCAGTACTTC CASSSTYEQYF NA TRBV6-1 many TRBJ2-7